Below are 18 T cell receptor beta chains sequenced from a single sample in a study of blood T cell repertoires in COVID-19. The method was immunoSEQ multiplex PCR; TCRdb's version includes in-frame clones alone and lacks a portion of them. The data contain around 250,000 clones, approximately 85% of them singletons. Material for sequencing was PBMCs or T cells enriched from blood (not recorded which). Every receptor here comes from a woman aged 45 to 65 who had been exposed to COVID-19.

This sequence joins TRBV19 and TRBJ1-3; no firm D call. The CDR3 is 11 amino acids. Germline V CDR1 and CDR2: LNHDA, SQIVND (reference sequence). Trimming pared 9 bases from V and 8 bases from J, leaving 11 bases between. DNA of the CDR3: TGTGCCAGCCAATCCTATTACACCATATATTTT. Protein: CASQSYYTIYF.

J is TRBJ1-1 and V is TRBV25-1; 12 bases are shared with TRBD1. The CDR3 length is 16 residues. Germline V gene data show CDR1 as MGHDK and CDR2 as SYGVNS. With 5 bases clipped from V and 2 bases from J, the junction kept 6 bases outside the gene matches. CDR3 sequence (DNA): TGTGCCAGCAGTTCTCCGGGACAGGGGGCTAACACTGAAGCTTTCTTT. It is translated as CASSSPGQGANTEAFF.

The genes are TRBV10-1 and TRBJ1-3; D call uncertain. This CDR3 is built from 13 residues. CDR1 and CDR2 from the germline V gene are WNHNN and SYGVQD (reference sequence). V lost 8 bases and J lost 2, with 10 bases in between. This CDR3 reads CASRPGPGNTIYF. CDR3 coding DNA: TGCGCCAGCCGTCCAGGCCCTGGAAACACCATATATTTT.

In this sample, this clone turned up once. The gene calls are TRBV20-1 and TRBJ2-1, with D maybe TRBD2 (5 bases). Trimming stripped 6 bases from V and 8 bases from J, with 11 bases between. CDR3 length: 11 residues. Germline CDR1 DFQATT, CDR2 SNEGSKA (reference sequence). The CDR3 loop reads CSAPVGDEQFF. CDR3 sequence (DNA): TGCAGTGCCCCCGTCGGGGATGAGCAGTTCTTC.

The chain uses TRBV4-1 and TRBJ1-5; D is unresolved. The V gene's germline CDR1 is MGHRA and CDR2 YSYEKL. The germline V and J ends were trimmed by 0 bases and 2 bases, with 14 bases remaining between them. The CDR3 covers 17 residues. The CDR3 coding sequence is TGCGCCAGCAGCCAAGAGCTCGGGATCGGCGGCAATCAGCCCCAGCATTTT. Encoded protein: CASSQELGIGGNQPQHF.

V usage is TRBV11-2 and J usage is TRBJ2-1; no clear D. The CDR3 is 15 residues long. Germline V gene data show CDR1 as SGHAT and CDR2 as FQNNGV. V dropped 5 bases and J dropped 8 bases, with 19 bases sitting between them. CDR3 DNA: TGTGCCAGCAGCCCGGCGTTCAGTAGAGGCCATGAGCAGTTCTTC. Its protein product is CASSPAFSRGHEQFF. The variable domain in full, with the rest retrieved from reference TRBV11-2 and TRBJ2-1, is EAGVAQSPRYKIIEKRQSVAFWCNPISGHATLYWYQQILGQGPKLLIQFQNNGVVDDSQLPKDRFSAERLKGVDSTLKIQPAKLEDSAVYLCASSPAFSRGHEQFFGPGTRLTVL.

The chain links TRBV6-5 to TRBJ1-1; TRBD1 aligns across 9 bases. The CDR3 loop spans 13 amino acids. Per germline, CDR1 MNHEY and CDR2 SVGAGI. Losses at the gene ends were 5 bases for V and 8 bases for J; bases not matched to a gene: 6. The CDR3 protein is CASSPQGQGEAFF. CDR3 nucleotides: TGTGCCAGCAGTCCGCAGGGACAGGGAGAAGCTTTCTTT.

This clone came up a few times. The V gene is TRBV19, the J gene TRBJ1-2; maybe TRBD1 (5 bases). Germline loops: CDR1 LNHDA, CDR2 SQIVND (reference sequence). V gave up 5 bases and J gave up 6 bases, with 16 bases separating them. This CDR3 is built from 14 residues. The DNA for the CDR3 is TGTGCCAGTAGTCAAGGACATTTTGAGGATGGCTACACCTTC. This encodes CASSQGHFEDGYTF.

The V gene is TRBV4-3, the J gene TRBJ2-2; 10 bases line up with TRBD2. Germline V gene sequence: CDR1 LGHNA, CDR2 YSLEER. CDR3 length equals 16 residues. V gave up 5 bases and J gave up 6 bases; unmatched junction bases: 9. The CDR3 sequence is CASSSSLAGKAGELFF. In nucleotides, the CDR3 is TGCGCCAGCAGCTCATCACTAGCGGGGAAGGCCGGGGAGCTGTTTTTT.

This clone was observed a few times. In DNA, the CDR3 is TGTGCCAGCACCGCCTCGTCGCAGGGGTCTGAAGCTTTCTTT. Translated: CASTASSQGSEAFF. The chain employs TRBV28 and TRBJ1-1; maybe TRBD1 (6 bases). V gave up 7 bases and J gave up 6 bases, with 18 bases separating them. The germline V gene has CDR1 MDHEN and CDR2 SYDVKM. The length of the CDR3 is 14 residues.

CDR3 in amino acids: CASRPGGTGLEGNQPQHF. The CDR3, as DNA: TGTGCCAGTAGACCCGGGGGTACAGGTCTCGAGGGCAATCAGCCCCAGCATTTT. The chain is built from TRBV19 and TRBJ1-5, with D perhaps matching TRBD1 (5 bases). CDR1 LNHDA and CDR2 SQIVND come from the germline V gene (reference sequence). Trimming pared 6 bases from V and 2 bases from J, leaving 23 bases between. This CDR3 region has 18 residues.

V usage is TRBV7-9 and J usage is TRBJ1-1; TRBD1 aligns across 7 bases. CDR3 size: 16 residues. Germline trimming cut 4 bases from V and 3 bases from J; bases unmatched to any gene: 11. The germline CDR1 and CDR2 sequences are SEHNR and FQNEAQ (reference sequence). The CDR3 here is CASSSTLDREDTEAFF. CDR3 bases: TGTGCCAGCAGCTCAACATTAGACAGGGAGGACACTGAAGCTTTCTTT.

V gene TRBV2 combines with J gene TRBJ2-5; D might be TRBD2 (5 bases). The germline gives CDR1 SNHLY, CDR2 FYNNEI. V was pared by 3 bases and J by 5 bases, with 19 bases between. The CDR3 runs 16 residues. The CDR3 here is CASSDGRTGPGETQYF. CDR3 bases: TGTGCCAGCAGTGATGGGCGTACGGGCCCGGGGGAGACCCAGTACTTC.

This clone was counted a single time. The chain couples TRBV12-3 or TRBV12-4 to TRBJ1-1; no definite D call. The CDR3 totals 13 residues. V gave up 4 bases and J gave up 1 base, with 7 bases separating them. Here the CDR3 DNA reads TGTGCCAGCAGTTGGGAGGGGAACACTGAAGCTTTCTTT. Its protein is CASSWEGNTEAFF.

The CDR3 DNA sequence: TGCGCCAGCAGCTTGGGGGCGAAAGACACTGAAGCTTTCTTT. As protein: CASSLGAKDTEAFF. The gene calls are TRBV5-1 and TRBJ1-1; D gene uncertain. The germline V gene has CDR1 SGHRS and CDR2 YFSETQ. The V gene lost 0 bases and the J gene lost 3 bases, with 9 bases spanning the gap. The CDR3 is made up of 14 amino acids.

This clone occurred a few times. In DNA, the CDR3 is TGTGCCAGCAGCTCGGACAGGCCAAGTCTTGGAAACACCATATATTTT. Translated: CASSSDRPSLGNTIYF. The rearrangement links TRBV28 to TRBJ1-3, with TRBD1 matching 7 bases. Trimming took 6 bases from V and 3 from J; bases not matched to a gene: 11. The CDR3 contains 16 residues. Germline values: CDR1 MDHEN, CDR2 SYDVKM.

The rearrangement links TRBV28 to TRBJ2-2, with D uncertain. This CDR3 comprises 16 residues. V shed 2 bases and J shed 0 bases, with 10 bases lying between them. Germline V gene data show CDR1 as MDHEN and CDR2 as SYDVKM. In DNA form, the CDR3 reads TGTGCCAGCAGTTTAAGCGCCGGAGCGAACACCGGGGAGCTGTTTTTT. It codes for CASSLSAGANTGELFF.

For the CDR3, the DNA is TGTGCCAGCAGCTTAGAACGGAGAAATGAGCAGTTCTTC. Translation: CASSLERRNEQFF. The V call is TRBV13, the J call TRBJ2-1; no definite D call. Germline CDR1 is PRHDT and CDR2 is FYEKMQ (reference sequence). This CDR3 contains 13 residues. The V end was cut by 1 base, the J end by 7 bases, with 8 bases between.